Below, 20 T cell receptor beta chains from the same sample are listed, as sequenced in a study of Graves' ophthalmopathy and Graves' hyperthyroidism. Amplifying from RNA transcripts, the study obtained TCR beta CDR3 regions. HTBI-primed RT-PCR formed the first round, and a multiplex PCR formed the second. TCRdb processed the multiplex PCR reads anew with MiXCR; each CDR3 protein has one entry. In the table there are more than 150,000 distinct CDR3 sequences, 30% to 45% of which are singletons. The sample comprised peripheral blood. All receptors derive from a woman aged 40 to 50 with Graves' ophthalmopathy.

This chain joins TRBV7-8 and TRBJ1-1; 7 positions match TRBD1. With V trimmed by 5 bases and J by 11 bases, 8 bases remained unmatched. The CDR3 has 12 amino acids. CDR1 is SGHVS and CDR2 is FQNEAQ in the germline V gene. CDR3 sequence reads: CASSPSTGAAFF. For the CDR3, the DNA is TGTGCCAGCAGCCCAAGCACAGGGGCGGCTTTCTTT.

The gene calls are TRBV27 and TRBJ1-5; D may be TRBD1 (5 bases). The CDR3 has 15 residues. The ends were cut back, 5 bases at V and 5 bases at J, with 16 bases in the middle. The V gene's germline CDR1 is MNHEY and CDR2 SMNVEV (reference sequence). The CDR3 here is CASSKTGQVDQPQHF. The CDR3 bases are TGTGCCAGCAGTAAAACGGGGCAGGTTGATCAGCCCCAGCATTTT.

Ten or more counts support this clonotype. This chain uses TRBV6-2 or TRBV6-3 with TRBJ2-5; 7 positions match TRBD2. Germline CDR1 is MNHEY and CDR2 is SVGEGT. The V and J ends lost 6 bases and 4 bases, in that order; junction bases with no gene match: 8. CDR3 length: 14 amino acids. The CDR3 here is CASRRGAGTETQYF. In DNA, the CDR3 is TGTGCCAGCAGAAGGGGAGCGGGAACAGAGACCCAGTACTTC.

This clonotype was observed many times. The CDR3 spells CASSQPGQGSYGYTF. The CDR3 DNA follows: TGCGCCAGCAGCCAACCTGGACAGGGTAGCTATGGCTACACCTTC. The chain is built from TRBV4-1 and TRBJ1-2, with TRBD1 identical over 8 bases. The CDR3 covers 15 residues. Germline V gene sequence: CDR1 MGHRA, CDR2 YSYEKL. Losses at the gene ends were 2 bases for V and 4 bases for J; bases not matched to a gene: 6.

This clonotype was observed at least ten times. The chain recombines TRBV7-9 with TRBJ1-2; TRBD1 agrees at 8 bases. The CDR3 is 16 residues long. J lost 0 bases, V lost 3 bases, and 6 bases had no gene match. Germline-derived CDR1 and CDR2 are SEHNR and FQNEAQ (reference sequence). The CDR3 here is CASSFRTGQANYGYTF. CDR3 DNA: TGTGCCAGCAGCTTTCGGACAGGGCAAGCTAACTATGGCTACACCTTC.

This clonotype was detected ten times or more. The genes are TRBV20-1 and TRBJ1-6; D is ambiguous. The CDR3 totals 13 residues. The germline V gene has CDR1 DFQATT and CDR2 SNEGSKA (reference sequence). V lost 1 base, J lost 8 bases, and 9 bases lay in between. CDR3 residues: CSARGMMYSPLHF. Written as DNA, the CDR3 is TGCAGTGCTAGAGGGATGATGTATTCACCCCTCCACTTT.

This chain joins TRBV27 and TRBJ1-6, with a possible D match to TRBD1 (5 bases). CDR3 length: 15 residues. The V end was cut by 5 bases, the J end by 2 bases, with 10 bases between. Germline assignment: CDR1 MNHEY and CDR2 SMNVEV (reference sequence). The CDR3 here is CASSPTRAYNSPLHF. The CDR3 DNA reads TGTGCCAGCAGTCCAACCAGGGCCTATAATTCACCCCTCCACTTT.

This rearrangement joins TRBV6-1 to TRBJ1-3; D is unclear. The CDR3 length is 16 residues. V was pared by 4 bases and J by 0 bases, with 13 bases between. Germline V gene sequence: CDR1 MNHNS, CDR2 SASEGT. The CDR3 region is CASSVHSPSSGNTIYF. The CDR3 coding sequence is TGTGCCAGCAGTGTCCACAGCCCGAGCTCTGGAAACACCATATATTTT.

This clonotype was observed many times. The chain carries TRBV28 and TRBJ1-1; D is ambiguous. V dropped 2 bases and J dropped 0 bases, with 7 bases sitting between them. From germline, CDR1 is MDHEN and CDR2 SYDVKM. The CDR3 loop spans 14 amino acids. The CDR3 loop reads CASSLGAVNTEAFF. CDR3 nucleotides: TGTGCCAGCAGTTTAGGAGCGGTGAACACTGAAGCTTTCTTT.

This clonotype was found many times. This chain joins TRBV12-3 or TRBV12-4 and TRBJ2-1, with D tentatively TRBD1 (6 bases). The CDR3 runs to 13 residues. The V end lost 4 bases, the J end lost 7 bases, and 11 bases lay between the germline ends. DNA of the CDR3: TGTGCCAGCAGTTCCCAGGGGTGGAATGAGCAGTTCTTC. Protein: CASSSQGWNEQFF.

This clonotype was seen many times. The V gene is TRBV5-1, the J gene TRBJ1-5; TRBD1 aligns across 7 bases. Germline V gene sequence: CDR1 SGHRS, CDR2 YFSETQ. The CDR3 runs 13 residues. Trimming took 4 bases from V and 6 from J; bases not matched to a gene: 4. This CDR3 reads CASSVSGGQPQHF. In DNA, the CDR3 is TGCGCCAGCAGCGTGTCAGGGGGTCAGCCCCAGCATTTT.

This clonotype was counted ten times or more. The chain has TRBV20-1 and TRBJ2-7, with 11 bases lining up with TRBD1. There are 13 residues in the CDR3. Germline V lookup: CDR1 DFQATT, CDR2 SNEGSKA (reference sequence). The V and J ends lost 5 bases and 5 bases, in that order; junction bases with no gene match: 5. CDR3 bases: TGCAGTGCTCCACGGACAGGGGGCCACGAGCAGTACTTC. This translates into CSAPRTGGHEQYF.

This clonotype showed up many times. The rearrangement links TRBV7-3 to TRBJ1-1, with 9 bases matching TRBD1. Germline values: CDR1 SGHTA, CDR2 FQGTGA. The CDR3 contains 20 residues. Trimming cost V 1 base and J 0 bases; bases outside gene matches: 15. CDR3 coding DNA: TGTGCCAGCAGCTTAAATCGTCCCGGGACAGGGCACGTTATGAACACTGAAGCTTTCTTT. Protein product: CASSLNRPGTGHVMNTEAFF. The entire variable domain, with the rest obtained from reference TRBV7-3 and TRBJ1-1, is as follows: GAGVSQTPSNKVTEKGKYVELRCDPISGHTALYWYRQSLGQGPEFLIYFQGTGAADDSGLPNDRFFAVRPEGSVSTLKIQRTERGDSAVYLCASSLNRPGTGHVMNTEAFFGQGTRLTVV.

This clonotype was found many times. The chain uses TRBV6-1 and TRBJ1-5; D remains ambiguous. The CDR3 totals 16 residues. The germline gives CDR1 MNHNS, CDR2 SASEGT. Trimming took off 0 bases at V and 0 bases at J, with 9 bases between the two ends. CDR3 protein: CASSEAAVYSNQPQHF. For the CDR3, the DNA is TGTGCCAGCAGTGAAGCGGCAGTCTATAGCAATCAGCCCCAGCATTTT.

This clonotype was recorded at least ten times. The chain couples TRBV29-1 to TRBJ1-2; no definite D call. The V end lost 4 bases, the J end lost 5 bases, and 11 bases lay between the germline ends. This CDR3 comprises 12 residues. CDR1 is SQVTM, CDR2 ANQGSEA, per germline. Here the CDR3 reads CSVGVADYGYTF. In DNA, the CDR3 is TGCAGCGTTGGGGTGGCAGATTATGGCTACACCTTC.

This clonotype was observed many times. This chain connects TRBV6-1 to TRBJ2-1, with D perhaps being TRBD1 or TRBD2 (5 bases each). CDR3 length: 13 residues. V was clipped by 6 bases and J by 7 bases, with 13 bases between them. The germline V gene has CDR1 MNHNS and CDR2 SASEGT. The CDR3 spells CASRDGTVNEQFF. The CDR3 nucleotides read TGTGCCAGCAGAGACGGGACGGTTAATGAGCAGTTCTTC.

The sample holds many counts of this clonotype. The rearrangement uses TRBV14 and TRBJ2-7; TRBD2 aligns across 7 bases. Looked up from germline, CDR1 is SGHDN and CDR2 is FVKESK. This CDR3 region has 12 residues. V shed 1 base and J 6 bases; nucleotides not matched to a gene: 0. CDR3 amino acids: CASSQAGGEQYF. The CDR3 DNA is TGTGCCAGCAGCCAAGCGGGAGGCGAGCAGTACTTC.

This chain links TRBV28 with TRBJ1-5; no definite D call. Trimming took 1 base from V and 1 from J, leaving 14 bases between them. The germline CDR1 and CDR2 sequences are MDHEN and SYDVKM. CDR3 length: 17 residues. The CDR3: CASSLYPDLQSNQPQHF. The CDR3 DNA reads TGTGCCAGCAGTTTATATCCCGACCTCCAAAGCAATCAGCCCCAGCATTTT.

This clonotype occurred many times. The chain has TRBV10-3 and TRBJ1-6; D might be TRBD1 (6 bases). Germline V gene sequence: CDR1 ENHRY, CDR2 SYGVKD. Trimming removed 7 bases from V and 9 bases from J, with 22 bases in between. The CDR3 is 16 residues long. Written as DNA, the CDR3 is TGTGCCATCAAGGATGCCCAACCAGGGGTTGGTTCACCCCTCCACTTT. Its protein product is CAIKDAQPGVGSPLHF.

This clonotype has ten or more counts. The rearrangement links TRBV3-1 to TRBJ2-7; 10 nucleotides agree with TRBD2. Germline CDR1 is LGHDT and CDR2 is YNNKEL (reference sequence). This CDR3 region has 15 residues. The trim removed 7 bases at V and 7 bases at J, leaving 13 bases unmatched. This CDR3 reads CASIASGSGPQEQYF. CDR3 DNA sequence: TGTGCCAGCATTGCTAGCGGGAGTGGTCCCCAGGAGCAGTACTTC.